This TCR beta chain was sequenced for a study of cytomegalovirus exposure and HLA in healthy donors. Study-level findings and limits: In a later analysis, HLA-associated TCR beta chains were more clonally expanded than equally common others. Cytomegalovirus status, reportedly, was diagnosed with high specificity and sensitivity by the classifier. Later analysis identified a missense DCLRE1C variant that was linked to TCR beta V- and J-gene trimming.

In germline, CDR1 is SGHRS, CDR2 YFSETQ. The CDR3 totals 16 residues. Trimming left V 4 bases short and J 0 bases short, with 16 bases between. On this clone itself: Its antigen is undetermined.

The study ran its PCR with 60 Vbeta and 13 Jbeta primers. TCRdb's copy holds only in-frame clones and misses some; the assay was immunoSEQ multiplex PCR. This sample yields roughly 100,000 clones, of which just under 75% are seen a single time; more than 2% belongs to the top ten. The genes are TRBV5-1 and TRBJ1-1, with D maybe TRBD1 (6 bases). This sequence originates from a man between 50 and 59 years old in good health and CMV-seropositive. Material: PBMCs. CDR3 loop: CASSRGRGAMNTEAFF. For the CDR3, the DNA is TGCGCCAGCAGCCGGGGCCGGGGGGCTATGAACACTGAAGCTTTCTTT.